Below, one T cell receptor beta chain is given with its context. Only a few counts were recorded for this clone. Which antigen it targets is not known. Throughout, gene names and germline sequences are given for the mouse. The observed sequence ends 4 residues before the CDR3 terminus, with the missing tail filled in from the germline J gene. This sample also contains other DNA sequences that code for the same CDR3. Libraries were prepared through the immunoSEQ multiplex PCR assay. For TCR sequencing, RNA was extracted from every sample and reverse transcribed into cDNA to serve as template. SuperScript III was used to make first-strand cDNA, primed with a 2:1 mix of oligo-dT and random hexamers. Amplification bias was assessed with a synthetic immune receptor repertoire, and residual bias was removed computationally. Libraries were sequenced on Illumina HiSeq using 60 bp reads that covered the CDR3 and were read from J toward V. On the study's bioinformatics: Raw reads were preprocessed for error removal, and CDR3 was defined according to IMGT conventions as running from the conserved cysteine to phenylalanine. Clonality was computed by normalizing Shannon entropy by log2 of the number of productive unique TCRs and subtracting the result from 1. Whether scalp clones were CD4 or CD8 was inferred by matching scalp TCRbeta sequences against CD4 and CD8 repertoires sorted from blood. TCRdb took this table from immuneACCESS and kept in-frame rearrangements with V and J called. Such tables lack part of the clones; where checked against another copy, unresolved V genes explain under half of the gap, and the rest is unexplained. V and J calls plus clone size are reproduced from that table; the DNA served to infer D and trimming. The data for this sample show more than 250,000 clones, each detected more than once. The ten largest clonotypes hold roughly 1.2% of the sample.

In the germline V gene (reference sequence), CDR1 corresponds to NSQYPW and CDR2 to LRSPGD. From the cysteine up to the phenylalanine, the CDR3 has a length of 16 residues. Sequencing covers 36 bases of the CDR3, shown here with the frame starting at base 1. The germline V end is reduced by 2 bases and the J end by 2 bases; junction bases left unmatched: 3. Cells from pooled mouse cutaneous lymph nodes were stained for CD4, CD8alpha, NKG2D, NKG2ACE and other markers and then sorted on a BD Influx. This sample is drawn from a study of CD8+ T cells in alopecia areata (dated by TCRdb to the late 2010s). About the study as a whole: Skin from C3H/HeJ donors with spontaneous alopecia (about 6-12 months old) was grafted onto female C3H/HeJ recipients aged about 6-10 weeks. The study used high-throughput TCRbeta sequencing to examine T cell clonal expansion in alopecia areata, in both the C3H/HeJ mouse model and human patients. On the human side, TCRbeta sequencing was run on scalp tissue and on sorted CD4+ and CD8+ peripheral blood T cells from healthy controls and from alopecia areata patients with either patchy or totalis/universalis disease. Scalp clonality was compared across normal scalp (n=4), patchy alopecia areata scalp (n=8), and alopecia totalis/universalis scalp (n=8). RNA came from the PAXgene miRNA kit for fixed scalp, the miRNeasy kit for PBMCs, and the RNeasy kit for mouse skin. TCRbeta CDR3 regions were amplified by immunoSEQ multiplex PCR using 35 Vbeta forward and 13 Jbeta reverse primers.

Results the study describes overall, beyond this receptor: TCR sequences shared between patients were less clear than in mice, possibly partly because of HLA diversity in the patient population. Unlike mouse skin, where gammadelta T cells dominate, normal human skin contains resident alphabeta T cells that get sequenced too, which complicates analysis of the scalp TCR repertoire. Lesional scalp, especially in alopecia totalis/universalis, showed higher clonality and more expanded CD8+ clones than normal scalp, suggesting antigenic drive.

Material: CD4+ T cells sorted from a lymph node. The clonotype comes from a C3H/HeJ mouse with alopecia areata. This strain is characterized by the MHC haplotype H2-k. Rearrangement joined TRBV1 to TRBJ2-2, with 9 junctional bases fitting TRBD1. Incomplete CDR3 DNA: TGCACCTGCAGTGCACCTGGGACAGGGAACACCGGG. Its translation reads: CTCSAPGTGNTG. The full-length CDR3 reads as CTCSAPGTGNTGQLYF.